This T cell receptor beta chain was sequenced for a study of control samples from healthy donors and cancer patients (TCRdb year 2020). Receptor amplification or capture employed the immunoSEQ multiplex PCR assay. TCRdb retrieved this table from immuneACCESS and kept in-frame rearrangements only. Not all clones are present; in checked studies, unresolved V genes account for under half, and no reason is known for the remainder. For this sample there are about 150,000 clones; approximately 94% appear just once. 4.5% to 6% of the sample is held by the ten biggest clonotypes. This clone was seen just once. It has no known antigen specificity. No much larger clonotype is one base removed from it; base qualities were not supplied. There are 17 amino acids in the CDR3, from cysteine to phenylalanine inclusive. CDR3 DNA only is kept here, 51 bases in frame from base 1. The germline V gene yields MRHNA for CDR1 and SNTAGT for CDR2. At the junction V is shortened by 0 bases and J by 4 bases, with 17 bases in between.

The sequence links TRBV6-4 to TRBJ2-3, with a tentative D call of TRBD1 or TRBD2, each matching 5 bases. The sequenced material came from blood. This receptor was obtained from a man aged 18 to 30 in good health. The DNA reads as follows: TGTGCCAGCAGTGACTCGGAAGGGTATCAGGGACCAGATACGCAGTATTTT. It encodes CASSDSEGYQGPDTQYF.